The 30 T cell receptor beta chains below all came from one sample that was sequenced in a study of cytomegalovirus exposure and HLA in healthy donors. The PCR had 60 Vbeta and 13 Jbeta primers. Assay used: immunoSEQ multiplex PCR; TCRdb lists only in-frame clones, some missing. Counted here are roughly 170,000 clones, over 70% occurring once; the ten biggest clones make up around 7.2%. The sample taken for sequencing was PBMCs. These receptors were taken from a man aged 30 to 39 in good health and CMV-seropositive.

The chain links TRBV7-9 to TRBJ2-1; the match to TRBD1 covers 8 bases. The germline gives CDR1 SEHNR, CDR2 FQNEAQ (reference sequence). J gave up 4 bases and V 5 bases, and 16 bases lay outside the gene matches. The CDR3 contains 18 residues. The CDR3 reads CASSPPPWQGAWYNEQFF. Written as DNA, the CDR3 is TGTGCCAGCAGCCCTCCCCCGTGGCAGGGGGCTTGGTACAATGAGCAGTTCTTC.

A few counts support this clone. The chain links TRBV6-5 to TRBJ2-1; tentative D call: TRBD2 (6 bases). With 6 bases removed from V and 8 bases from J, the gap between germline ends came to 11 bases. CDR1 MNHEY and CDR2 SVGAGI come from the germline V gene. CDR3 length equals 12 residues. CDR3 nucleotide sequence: TGTGCCAGCAGGCGGACTAAAGATGAGCAGTTCTTC. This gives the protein CASRRTKDEQFF.

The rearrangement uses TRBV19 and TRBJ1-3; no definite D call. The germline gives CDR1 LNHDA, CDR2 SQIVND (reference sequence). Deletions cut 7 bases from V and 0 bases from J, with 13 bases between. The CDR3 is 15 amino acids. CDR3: CASTVAGNSGNTIYF. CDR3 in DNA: TGTGCCAGTACCGTCGCCGGGAACTCTGGAAACACCATATATTTT. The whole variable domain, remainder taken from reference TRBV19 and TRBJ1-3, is DGGITQSPKYLFRKEGQNVTLSCEQNLNHDAMYWYRQDPGQGLRLIYYSQIVNDFQKGDIAEGYSVSREKKESFPLTVTSAQKNPTAFYLCASTVAGNSGNTIYFGEGSWLTVV.

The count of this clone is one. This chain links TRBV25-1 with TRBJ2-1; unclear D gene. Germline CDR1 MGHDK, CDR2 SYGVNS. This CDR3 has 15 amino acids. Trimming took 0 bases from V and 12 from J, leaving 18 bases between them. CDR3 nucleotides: TGTGCCAGCAGTGAATATGACCTCGGGTCCGATGGGCAGTTCTTC. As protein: CASSEYDLGSDGQFF. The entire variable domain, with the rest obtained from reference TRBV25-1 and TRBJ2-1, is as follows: EADIYQTPRYLVIGTGKKITLECSQTMGHDKMYWYQQDPGMELHLIHYSYGVNSTEKGDLSSESTVSRIRTEHFPLTLESARPSHTSQYLCASSEYDLGSDGQFFGPGTRLTVL.

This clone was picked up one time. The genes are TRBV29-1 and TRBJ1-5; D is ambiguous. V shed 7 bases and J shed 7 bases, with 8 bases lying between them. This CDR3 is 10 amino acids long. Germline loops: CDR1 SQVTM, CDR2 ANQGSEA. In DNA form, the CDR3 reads TGCAGCGCCTTTTTACAGCCCCAGCATTTT. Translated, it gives CSAFLQPQHF.

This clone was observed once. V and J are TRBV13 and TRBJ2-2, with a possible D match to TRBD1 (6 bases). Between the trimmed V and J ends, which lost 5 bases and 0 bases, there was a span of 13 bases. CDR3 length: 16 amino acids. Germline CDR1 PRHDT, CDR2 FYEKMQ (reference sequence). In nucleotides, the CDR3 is TGTGCCAGCAGCCTCTGGGGGCGGACGAACACCGGGGAGCTGTTTTTT. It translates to CASSLWGRTNTGELFF. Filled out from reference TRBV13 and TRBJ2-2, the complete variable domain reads AAGVIQSPRHLIKEKRETATLKCYPIPRHDTVYWYQQGPGQDPQFLISFYEKMQSDKGSIPDRFSAQQFSDYHSELNMSSLELGDSALYFCASSLWGRTNTGELFFGEGSRLTVL.

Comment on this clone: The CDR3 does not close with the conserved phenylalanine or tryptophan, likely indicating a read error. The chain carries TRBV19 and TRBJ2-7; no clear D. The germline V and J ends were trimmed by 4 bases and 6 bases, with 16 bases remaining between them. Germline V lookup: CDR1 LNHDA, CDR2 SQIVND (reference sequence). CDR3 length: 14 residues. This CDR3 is CASSSSGVWGEQYS. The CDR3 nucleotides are TGTGCCAGTAGTAGCTCTGGGGTCTGGGGCGAGCAGTACTCC.

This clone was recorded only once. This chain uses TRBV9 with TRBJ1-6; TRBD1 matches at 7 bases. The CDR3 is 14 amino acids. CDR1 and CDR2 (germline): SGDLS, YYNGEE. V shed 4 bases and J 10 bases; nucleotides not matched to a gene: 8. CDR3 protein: CASSPRQGQSPLHF. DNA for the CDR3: TGTGCCAGCAGCCCCCGACAGGGACAATCACCCCTCCACTTT. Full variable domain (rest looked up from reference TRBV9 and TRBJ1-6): DSGVTQTPKHLITATGQRVTLRCSPRSGDLSVYWYQQSLDQGLQFLIQYYNGEERAKGNILERFSAQQFPDLHSELNLSSLELGDSALYFCASSPRQGQSPLHFGNGTRLTVT.

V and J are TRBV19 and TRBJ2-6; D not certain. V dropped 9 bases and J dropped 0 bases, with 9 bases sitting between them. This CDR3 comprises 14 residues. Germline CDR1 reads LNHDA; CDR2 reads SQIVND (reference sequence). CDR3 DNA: TGTGCCAGCACAGCCGCCTCTGGGGCCAACGTCCTGACTTTC. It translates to CASTAASGANVLTF.

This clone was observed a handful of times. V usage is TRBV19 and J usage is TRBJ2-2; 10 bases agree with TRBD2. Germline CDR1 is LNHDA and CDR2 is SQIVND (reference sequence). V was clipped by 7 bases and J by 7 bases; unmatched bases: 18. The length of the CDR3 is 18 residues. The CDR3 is CASTGGHGASGGIGELFF. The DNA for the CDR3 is TGTGCCAGTACGGGGGGTCACGGAGCTAGCGGGGGAATCGGGGAGCTGTTTTTT.

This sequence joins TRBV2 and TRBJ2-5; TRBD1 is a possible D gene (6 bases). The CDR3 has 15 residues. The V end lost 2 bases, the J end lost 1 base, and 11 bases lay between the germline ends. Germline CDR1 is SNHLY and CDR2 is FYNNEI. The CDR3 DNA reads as TGTGCCAGCAGTGAATTAGGGGGAAGCCAAGAGACCCAGTACTTC. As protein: CASSELGGSQETQYF.

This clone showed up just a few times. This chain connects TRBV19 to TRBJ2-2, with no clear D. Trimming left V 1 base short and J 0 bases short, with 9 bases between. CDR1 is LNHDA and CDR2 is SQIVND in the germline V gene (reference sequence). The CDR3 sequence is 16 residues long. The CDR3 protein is CASSIGRFANTGELFF. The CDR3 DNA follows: TGTGCCAGTAGTATAGGCAGGTTCGCGAACACCGGGGAGCTGTTTTTT.

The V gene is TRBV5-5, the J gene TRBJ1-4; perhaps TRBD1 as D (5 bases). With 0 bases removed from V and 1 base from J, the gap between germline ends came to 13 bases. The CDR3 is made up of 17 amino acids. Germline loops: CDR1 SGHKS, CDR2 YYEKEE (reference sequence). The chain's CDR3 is CASSLVIGRVTNEKLFF. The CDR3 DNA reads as TGTGCCAGCAGCTTGGTAATAGGCAGGGTAACTAATGAAAAACTGTTTTTT.

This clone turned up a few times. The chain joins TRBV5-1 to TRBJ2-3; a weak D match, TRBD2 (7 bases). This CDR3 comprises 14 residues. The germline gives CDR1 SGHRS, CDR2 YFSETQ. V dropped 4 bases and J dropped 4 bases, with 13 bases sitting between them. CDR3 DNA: TGCGCCAGCAGCCGCTGGGGGGGCTCAGATACGCAGTATTTT. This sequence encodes CASSRWGGSDTQYF.

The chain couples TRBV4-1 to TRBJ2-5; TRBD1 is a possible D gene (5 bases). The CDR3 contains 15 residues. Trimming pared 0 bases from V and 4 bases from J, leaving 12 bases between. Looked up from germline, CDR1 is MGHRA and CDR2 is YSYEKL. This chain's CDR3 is CASSQDWQGAETQYF. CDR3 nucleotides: TGCGCCAGCAGCCAAGATTGGCAGGGTGCAGAGACCCAGTACTTC.

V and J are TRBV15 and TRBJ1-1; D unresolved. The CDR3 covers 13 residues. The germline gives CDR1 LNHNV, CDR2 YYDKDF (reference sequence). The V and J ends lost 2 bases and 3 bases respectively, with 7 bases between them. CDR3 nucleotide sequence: TGTGCCACCAGCAGACCCCGGGACACTGAAGCTTTCTTT. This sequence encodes CATSRPRDTEAFF.

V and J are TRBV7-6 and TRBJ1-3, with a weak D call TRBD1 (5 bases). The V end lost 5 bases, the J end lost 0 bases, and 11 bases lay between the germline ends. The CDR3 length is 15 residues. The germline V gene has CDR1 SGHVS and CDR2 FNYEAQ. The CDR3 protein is CASSQGRSSGNTIYF. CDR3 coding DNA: TGTGCCAGCAGCCAGGGCCGGAGCTCTGGAAACACCATATATTTT. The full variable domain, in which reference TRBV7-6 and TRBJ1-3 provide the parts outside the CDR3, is GAGVSQSPRYKVTKRGQDVALRCDPISGHVSLYWYRQALGQGPEFLTYFNYEAQQDKSGLPNDRFSAERPEGSISTLTIQRTEQRDSAMYRCASSQGRSSGNTIYFGEGSWLTVV.

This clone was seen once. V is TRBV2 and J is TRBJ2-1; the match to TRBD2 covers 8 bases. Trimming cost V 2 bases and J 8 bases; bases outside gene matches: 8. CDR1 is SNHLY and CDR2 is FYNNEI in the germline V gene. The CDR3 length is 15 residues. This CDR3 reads CASSEWTNGGDEQFF. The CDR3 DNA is TGTGCCAGCAGTGAATGGACGAACGGGGGGGATGAGCAGTTCTTC.

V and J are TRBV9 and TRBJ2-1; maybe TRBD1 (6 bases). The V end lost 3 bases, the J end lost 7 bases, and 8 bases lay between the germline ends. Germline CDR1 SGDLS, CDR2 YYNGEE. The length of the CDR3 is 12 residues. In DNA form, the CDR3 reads TGTGCCAGCAGCGCCCAGGGGAATGAGCAGTTCTTC. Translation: CASSAQGNEQFF. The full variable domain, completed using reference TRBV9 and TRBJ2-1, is DSGVTQTPKHLITATGQRVTLRCSPRSGDLSVYWYQQSLDQGLQFLIQYYNGEERAKGNILERFSAQQFPDLHSELNLSSLELGDSALYFCASSAQGNEQFFGPGTRLTVL.

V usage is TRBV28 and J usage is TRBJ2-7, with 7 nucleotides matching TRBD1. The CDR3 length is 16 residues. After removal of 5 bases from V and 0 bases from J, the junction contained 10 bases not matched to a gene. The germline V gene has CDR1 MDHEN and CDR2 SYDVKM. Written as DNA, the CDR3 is TGTGCCAGCAGTATCCCGACAGGGCTCTCCTCCTACGAGCAGTACTTC. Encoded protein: CASSIPTGLSSYEQYF.

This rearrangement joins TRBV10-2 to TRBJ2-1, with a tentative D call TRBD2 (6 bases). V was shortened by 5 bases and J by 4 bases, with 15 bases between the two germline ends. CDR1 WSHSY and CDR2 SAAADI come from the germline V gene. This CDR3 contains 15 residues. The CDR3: CASSLGAGDYNEQFF. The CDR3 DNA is TGCGCCAGCAGTCTCGGAGCGGGTGATTACAATGAGCAGTTCTTC.

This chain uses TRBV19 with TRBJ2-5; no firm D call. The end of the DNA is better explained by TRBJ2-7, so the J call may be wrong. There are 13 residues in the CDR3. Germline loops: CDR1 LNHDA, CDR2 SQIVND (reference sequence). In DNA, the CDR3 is TGTGCCAGTAGTACACCGAACTCCTACGAGCAGTACTTC. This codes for CASSTPNSYEQYF.

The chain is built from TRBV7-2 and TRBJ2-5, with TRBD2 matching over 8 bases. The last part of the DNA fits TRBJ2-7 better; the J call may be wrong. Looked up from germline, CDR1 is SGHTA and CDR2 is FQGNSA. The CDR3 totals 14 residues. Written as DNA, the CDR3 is TGTGCCAGCAGCTTCCGAGCGGGAGTCTACGAGCAGTACTTC. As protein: CASSFRAGVYEQYF.

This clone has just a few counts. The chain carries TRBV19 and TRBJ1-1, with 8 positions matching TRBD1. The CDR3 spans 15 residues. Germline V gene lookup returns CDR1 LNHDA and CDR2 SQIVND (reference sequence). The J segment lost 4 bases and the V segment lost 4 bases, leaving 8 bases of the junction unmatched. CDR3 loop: CASSSAGGAFTEAFF. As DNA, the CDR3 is TGTGCCAGTAGTAGCGCAGGGGGCGCATTCACTGAAGCTTTCTTT. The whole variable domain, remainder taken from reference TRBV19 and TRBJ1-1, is DGGITQSPKYLFRKEGQNVTLSCEQNLNHDAMYWYRQDPGQGLRLIYYSQIVNDFQKGDIAEGYSVSREKKESFPLTVTSAQKNPTAFYLCASSSAGGAFTEAFFGQGTRLTVV.

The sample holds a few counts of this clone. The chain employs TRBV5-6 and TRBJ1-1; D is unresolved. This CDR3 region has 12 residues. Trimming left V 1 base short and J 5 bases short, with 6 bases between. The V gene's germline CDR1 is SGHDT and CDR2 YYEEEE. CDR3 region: CASSLIQTEAFF. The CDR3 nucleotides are TGTGCCAGCAGCTTGATTCAGACTGAAGCTTTCTTT.

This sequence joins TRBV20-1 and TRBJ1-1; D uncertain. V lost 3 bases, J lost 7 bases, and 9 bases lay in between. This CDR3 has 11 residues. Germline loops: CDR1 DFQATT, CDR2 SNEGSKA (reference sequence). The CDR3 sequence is CSASRALEAFF. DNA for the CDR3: TGCAGTGCTAGCCGAGCGCTTGAAGCTTTCTTT.

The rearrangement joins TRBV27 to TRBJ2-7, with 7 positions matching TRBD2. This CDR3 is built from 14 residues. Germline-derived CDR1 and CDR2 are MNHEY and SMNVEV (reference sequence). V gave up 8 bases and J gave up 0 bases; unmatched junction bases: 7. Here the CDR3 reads CASGLAESSYEQYF. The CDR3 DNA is TGTGCCAGCGGTCTAGCGGAAAGCTCCTACGAGCAGTACTTC.

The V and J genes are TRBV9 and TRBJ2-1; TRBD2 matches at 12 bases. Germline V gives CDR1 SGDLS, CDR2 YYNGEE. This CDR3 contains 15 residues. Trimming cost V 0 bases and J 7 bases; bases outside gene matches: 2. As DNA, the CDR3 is TGTGCCAGCAGCGTAGGACTAGCGGGAGTGAATGAGCAGTTCTTC. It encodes CASSVGLAGVNEQFF.

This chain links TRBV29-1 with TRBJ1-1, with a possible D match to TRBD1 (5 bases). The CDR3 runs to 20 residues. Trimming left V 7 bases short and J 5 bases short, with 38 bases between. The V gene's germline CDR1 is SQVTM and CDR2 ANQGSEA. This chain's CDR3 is CSANWERGGSGKGGMTEAFF. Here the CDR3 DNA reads TGCAGCGCTAATTGGGAACGGGGGGGGTCGGGAAAGGGAGGGATGACTGAAGCTTTCTTT.

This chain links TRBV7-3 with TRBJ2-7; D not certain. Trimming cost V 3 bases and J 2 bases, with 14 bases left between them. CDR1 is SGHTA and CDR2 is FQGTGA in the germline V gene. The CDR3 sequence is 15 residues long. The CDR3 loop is CASSFFPSQAYEQYF. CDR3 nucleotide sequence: TGTGCCAGCAGCTTTTTCCCGAGTCAGGCCTACGAGCAGTACTTC.